This TCR beta chain was retrieved from a study of OX40 agonist ivuxolimab in advanced cancers. Study-level information: Averaging 60 years in age, with a range of roughly 20 to 79, the cohort was 80% to 90% male. Study-wide results and caveats: There were, on average, more expanded clones in CD8+ T cells than in CD4+. In the 0.1 to 3.0 mg/kg range, CD4+ and CD8+ blood T cells had expanded clonally by week 6. In the expanded peripheral T cells, antigen specificity was never determined.

CDR1 and CDR2 from the germline V gene are ENHRY and SYGVKD. This CDR3 contains 13 residues. V lost 4 bases, J lost 6 bases, and 2 bases stayed unmatched. Assay used: immunoSEQ multiplex PCR; TCRdb lists only in-frame clones, some missing. The sample comprises some 80,000 clones, roughly 92% of which are singletons, and about 0.63% rests with the top ten. With respect to this clone: The antigen is undetermined.

The origin of this receptor is an adult with an advanced solid tumor such as melanoma, head and neck, liver or kidney cancer. The chain combines TRBV10-3 with TRBJ2-3; TRBD2 matches 9 bases. Sample: CD4+ or CD8+ T cells sorted from blood, taken in a trial of the OX40 agonist ivuxolimab. This chain's CDR3 is CAISASGGDTQYF. CDR3 coding DNA: TGTGCCATCAGTGCCAGCGGGGGGGATACGCAGTATTTT.